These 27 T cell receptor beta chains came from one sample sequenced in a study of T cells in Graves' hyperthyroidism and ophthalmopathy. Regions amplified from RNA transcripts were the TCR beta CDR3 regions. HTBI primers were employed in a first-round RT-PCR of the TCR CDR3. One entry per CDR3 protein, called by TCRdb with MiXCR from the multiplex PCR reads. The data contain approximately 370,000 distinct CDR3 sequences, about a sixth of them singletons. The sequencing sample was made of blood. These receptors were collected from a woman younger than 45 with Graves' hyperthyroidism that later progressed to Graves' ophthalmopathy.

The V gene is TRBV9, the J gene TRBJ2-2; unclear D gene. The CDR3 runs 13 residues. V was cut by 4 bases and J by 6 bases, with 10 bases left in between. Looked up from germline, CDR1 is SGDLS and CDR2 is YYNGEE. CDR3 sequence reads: CASSSGRSGELFF. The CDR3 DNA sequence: TGTGCCAGCAGCTCAGGACGCTCCGGGGAGCTGTTTTTT.

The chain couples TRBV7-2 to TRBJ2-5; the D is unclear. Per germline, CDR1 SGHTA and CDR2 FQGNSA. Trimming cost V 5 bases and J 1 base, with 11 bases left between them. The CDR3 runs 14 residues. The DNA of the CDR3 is TGTGCCAGCAGCATCGGACCGATCCAAGAGACCCAGTACTTC. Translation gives CASSIGPIQETQYF.

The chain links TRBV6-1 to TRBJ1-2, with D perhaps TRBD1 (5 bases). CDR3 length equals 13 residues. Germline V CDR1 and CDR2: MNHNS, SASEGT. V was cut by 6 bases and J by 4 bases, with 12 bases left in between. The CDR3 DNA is TGTGCCAGCAGACAGGCCACGGTCTATGGCTACACCTTC. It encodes CASRQATVYGYTF.

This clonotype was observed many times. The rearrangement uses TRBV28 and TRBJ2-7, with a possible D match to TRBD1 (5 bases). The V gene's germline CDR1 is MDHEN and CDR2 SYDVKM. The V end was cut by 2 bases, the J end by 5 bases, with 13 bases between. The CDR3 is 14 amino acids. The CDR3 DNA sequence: TGTGCCAGCAGTTTACAGGGATATCTCGACGAGCAGTACTTC. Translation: CASSLQGYLDEQYF.

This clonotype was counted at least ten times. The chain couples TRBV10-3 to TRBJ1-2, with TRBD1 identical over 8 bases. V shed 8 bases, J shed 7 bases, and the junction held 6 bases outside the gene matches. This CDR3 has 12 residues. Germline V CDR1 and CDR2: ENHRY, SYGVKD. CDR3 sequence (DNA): TGTGCCATCCGTTCACAGGGGGGTGGCTACACCTTC. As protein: CAIRSQGGGYTF.

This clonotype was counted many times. CDR3 protein: CASSLGGAPTPYGYTF. In DNA form, the CDR3 reads TGCGCCAGCAGCTTGGGGGGGGCCCCGACGCCCTATGGCTACACCTTC. The rearrangement joins TRBV5-1 to TRBJ1-2; TRBD1 is a possible D gene (6 bases). V lost 0 bases and J lost 4, with 16 bases in between. CDR1 is SGHRS and CDR2 is YFSETQ in the germline V gene. CDR3 length: 16 residues.

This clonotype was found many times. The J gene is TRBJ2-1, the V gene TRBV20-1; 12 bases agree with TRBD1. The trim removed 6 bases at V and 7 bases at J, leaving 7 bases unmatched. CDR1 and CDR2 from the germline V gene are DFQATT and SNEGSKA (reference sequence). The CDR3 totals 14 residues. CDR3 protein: CSAWDRGRPNEQFF. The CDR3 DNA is TGCAGTGCCTGGGACAGGGGGCGTCCTAATGAGCAGTTCTTC.

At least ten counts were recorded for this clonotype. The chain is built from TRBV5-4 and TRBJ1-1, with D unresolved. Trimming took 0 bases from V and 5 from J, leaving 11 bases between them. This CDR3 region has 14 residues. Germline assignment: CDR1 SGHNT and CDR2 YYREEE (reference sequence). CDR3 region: CASSLDIRGTEAFF. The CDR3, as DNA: TGTGCCAGCAGCTTGGATATACGGGGAACTGAAGCTTTCTTT.

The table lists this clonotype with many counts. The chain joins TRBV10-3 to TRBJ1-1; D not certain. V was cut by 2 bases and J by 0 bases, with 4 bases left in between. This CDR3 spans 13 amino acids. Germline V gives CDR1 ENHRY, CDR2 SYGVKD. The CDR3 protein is CAISERMNTEAFF. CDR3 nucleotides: TGTGCCATCAGTGAGCGTATGAACACTGAAGCTTTCTTT.

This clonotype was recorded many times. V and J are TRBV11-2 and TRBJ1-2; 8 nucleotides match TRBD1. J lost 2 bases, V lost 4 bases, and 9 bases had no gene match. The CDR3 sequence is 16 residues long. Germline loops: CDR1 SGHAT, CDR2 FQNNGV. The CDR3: CASSSGTGLLNYGYTF. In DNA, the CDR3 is TGTGCCAGCAGCTCAGGGACAGGACTACTGAACTATGGCTACACCTTC.

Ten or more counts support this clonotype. The CDR3 DNA follows: TGTGCCAGCAGCGACCGTAGACAGAACAATGAGCAGTTCTTC. It translates to CASSDRRQNNEQFF. J is TRBJ2-1 and V is TRBV7-9, with D perhaps matching TRBD1 (5 bases). Trimming removed 5 bases at V and 5 bases at J, with 13 bases between. Germline assignment: CDR1 SEHNR and CDR2 FQNEAQ (reference sequence). There are 14 residues in the CDR3.

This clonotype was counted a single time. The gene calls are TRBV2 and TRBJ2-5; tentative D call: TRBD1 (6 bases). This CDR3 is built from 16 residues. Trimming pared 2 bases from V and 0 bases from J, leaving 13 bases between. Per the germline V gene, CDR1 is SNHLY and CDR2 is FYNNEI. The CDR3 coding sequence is TGTGCCAGCAGTGAAAGGCAGGGGTGGTACCAAGAGACCCAGTACTTC. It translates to CASSERQGWYQETQYF.

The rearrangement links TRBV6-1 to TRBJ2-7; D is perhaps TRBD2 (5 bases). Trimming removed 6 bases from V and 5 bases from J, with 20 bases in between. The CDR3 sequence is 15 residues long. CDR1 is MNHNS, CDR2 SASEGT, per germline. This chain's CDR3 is CASSEPPGKRNEQYF. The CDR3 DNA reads TGTGCCAGCAGCGAACCCCCCGGGAAGCGCAACGAGCAGTACTTC.

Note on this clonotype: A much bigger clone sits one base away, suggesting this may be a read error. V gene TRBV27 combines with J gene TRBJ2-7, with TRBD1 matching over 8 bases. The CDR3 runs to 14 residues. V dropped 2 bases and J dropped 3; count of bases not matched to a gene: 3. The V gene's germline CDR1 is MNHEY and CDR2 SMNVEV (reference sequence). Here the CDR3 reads CASSLPGGNYEQYF. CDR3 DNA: TGTGCCAGCAGTTTACCAGGGGGCAACTACGAGCAGTACTTC.

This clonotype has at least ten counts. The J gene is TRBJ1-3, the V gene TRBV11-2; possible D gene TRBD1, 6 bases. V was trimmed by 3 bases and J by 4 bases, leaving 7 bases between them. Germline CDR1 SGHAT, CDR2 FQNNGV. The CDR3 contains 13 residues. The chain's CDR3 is CASSFGQGNTIYF. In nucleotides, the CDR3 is TGTGCCAGCAGCTTCGGACAGGGAAACACCATATATTTT.

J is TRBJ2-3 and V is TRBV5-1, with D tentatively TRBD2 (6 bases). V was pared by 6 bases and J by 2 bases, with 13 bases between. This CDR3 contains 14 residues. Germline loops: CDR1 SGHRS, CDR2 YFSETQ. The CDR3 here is CASKSGPITDTQYF. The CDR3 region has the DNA TGCGCCAGCAAAAGCGGGCCAATCACAGATACGCAGTATTTT.

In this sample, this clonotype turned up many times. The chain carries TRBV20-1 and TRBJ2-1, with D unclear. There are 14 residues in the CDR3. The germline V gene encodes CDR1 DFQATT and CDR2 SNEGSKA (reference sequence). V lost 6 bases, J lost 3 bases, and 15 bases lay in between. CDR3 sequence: CSAPVPWGYNEQFF. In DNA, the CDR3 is TGCAGTGCACCGGTACCGTGGGGCTACAATGAGCAGTTCTTC.

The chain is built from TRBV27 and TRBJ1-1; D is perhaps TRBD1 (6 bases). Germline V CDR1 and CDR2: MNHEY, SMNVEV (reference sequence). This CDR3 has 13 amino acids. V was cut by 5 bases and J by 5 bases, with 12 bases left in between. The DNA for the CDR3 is TGTGCCAGCAGTATCAACAGGGAAACTGAAGCTTTCTTT. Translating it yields CASSINRETEAFF.

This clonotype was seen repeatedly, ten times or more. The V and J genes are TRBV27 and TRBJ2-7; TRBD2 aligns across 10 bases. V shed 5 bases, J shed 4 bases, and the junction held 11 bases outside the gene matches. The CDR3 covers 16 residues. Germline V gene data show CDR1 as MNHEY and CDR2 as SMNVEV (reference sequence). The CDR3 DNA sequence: TGTGCCAGCAGTCCAATTGGACTAGCGGAGAAATACGAGCAGTACTTC. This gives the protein CASSPIGLAEKYEQYF.

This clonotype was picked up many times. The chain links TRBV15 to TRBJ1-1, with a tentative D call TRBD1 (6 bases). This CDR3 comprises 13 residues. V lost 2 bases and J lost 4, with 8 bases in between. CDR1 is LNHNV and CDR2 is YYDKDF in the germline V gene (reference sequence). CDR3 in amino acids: CATSRQGLTEAFF. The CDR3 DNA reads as TGTGCCACCAGCAGACAGGGGCTCACTGAAGCTTTCTTT.

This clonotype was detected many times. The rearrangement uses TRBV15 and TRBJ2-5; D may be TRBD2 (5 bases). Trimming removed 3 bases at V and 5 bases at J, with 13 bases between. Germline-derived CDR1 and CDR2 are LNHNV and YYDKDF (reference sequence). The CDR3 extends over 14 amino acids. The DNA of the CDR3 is TGTGCCACCAGCAGGGACTTCCTGGAGGAGACCCAGTACTTC. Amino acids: CATSRDFLEETQYF.

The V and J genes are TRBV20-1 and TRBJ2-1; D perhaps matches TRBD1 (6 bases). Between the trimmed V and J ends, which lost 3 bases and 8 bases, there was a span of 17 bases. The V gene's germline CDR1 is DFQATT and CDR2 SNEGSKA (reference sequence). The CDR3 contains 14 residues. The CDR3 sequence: CSARESGTGHEQFF. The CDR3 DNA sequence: TGCAGTGCTAGGGAGTCGGGTACAGGGCATGAGCAGTTCTTC.

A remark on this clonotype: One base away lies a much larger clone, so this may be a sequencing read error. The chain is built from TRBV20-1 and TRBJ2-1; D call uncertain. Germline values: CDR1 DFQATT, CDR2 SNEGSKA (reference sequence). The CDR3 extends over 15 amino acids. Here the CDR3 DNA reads TGCAGTGCTAGAGATCTCCGAGCTATGGGCGATGAGGAGTTCTTC. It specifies CSARDLRAMGDEEFF.

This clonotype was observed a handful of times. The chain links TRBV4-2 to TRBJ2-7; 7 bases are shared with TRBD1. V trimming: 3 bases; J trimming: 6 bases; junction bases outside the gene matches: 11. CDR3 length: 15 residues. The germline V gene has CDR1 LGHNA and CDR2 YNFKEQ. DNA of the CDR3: TGTGCCAGCAGCCAGCCCGACAGGGCTCCTCTCGAGCAGTACTTC. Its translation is CASSQPDRAPLEQYF.

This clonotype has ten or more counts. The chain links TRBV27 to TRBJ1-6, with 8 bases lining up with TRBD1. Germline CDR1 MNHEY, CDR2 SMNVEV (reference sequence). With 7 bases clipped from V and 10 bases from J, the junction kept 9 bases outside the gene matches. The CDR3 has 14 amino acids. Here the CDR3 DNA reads TGTGCCAGCACCGCCGGACAGGGCCGGTCACCCCTCCACTTT. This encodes CASTAGQGRSPLHF.

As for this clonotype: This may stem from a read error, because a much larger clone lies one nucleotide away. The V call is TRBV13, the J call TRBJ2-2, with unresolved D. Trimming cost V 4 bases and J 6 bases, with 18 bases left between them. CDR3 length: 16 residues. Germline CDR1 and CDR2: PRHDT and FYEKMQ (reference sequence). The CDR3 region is CASSSLTPTGPGELFF. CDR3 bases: TGTGCCAGCAGCTCATTGACACCGACCGGACCCGGGGAGCTGTTTTTT. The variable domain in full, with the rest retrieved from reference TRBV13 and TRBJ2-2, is AAGVIQSPRHLIKEKRETATLKCYPIPRHDTVYWYQQGPGQDPQFLISFYEKMQSDKGSIPDRFSAQQFSDYHSELNMSSLELGDSALYFCASSSLTPTGPGELFFGEGSRLTVL.

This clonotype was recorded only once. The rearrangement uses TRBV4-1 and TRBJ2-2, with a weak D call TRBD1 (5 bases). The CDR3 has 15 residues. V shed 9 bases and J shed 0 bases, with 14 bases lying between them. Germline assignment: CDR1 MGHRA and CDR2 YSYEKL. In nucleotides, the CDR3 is TGCGCCAGTGAAGACAGATCCGCGAACACCGGGGAGCTGTTTTTT. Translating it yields CASEDRSANTGELFF.